Listed below are T cell receptor beta chains from one sample, sequenced in a study of human T cells and chemical hapten exposure. TCRdb passed the RACE reads through MiXCR, listing each CDR3 protein once. Of roughly 250,000 distinct CDR3 sequences listed, around 9.3% were seen once; the top ten hold 2% to 2.5%. The material sequenced was whole blood, taken in connection with sensitization to the hapten diphenylcyclopropenone (DPC). The origin of the receptors is a woman aged 40 to 50 with alopecia areata. Some clones in this sample may be carry-over from other donors' samples. CDR3s include the opening cysteine and the closing phenylalanine or tryptophan. The D gene is left open where the match is weak. Clone size is given for some rows only: seen once, a few or many times, or a class if the clone is expanded.

few,TRBJ2-3,TRBD2,TRBV5-1,CASSLTLAGSTDTQYF,TGCGCCAGCAGCTTGACCCTAGCGGGAAGCACAGATACGCAGTATTTT
NA,TRBJ2-5,NA,TRBV12-3/TRBV12-4,CASRVDRRETQYF,TGTGCCAGCAGAGTGGACAGACGGGAGACCCAGTACTTC
NA,TRBJ2-7,NA,TRBV6-2/TRBV6-3,CASSYSYGGRYEQYF,TGTGCCAGCAGTTACTCGTACGGCGGTCGCTACGAGCAGTACTTC
many,TRBJ2-3,NA,TRBV9,CASSVGGRGRGDTQYF,TGTGCCAGCAGCGTAGGCGGACGGGGTCGGGGAGATACGCAGTATTTT
many,TRBJ2-1,TRBD2,TRBV5-4,CASTTLAGGQNEQFF,TGTGCCAGCACAACACTAGCGGGAGGTCAAAATGAGCAGTTCTTC
NA,TRBJ1-3,TRBD1,TRBV28,CASSTGAQSGNTIYF,TGTGCCAGCAGTACAGGGGCGCAGTCTGGAAACACCATATATTTT
NA,TRBJ2-7,NA,TRBV4-3,CASSQDLRTEEQYF,TGCGCCAGCAGCCAAGATCTTCGGACAGAGGAGCAGTACTTC
NA,TRBJ2-2,TRBD1,TRBV10-3,CATQGDGTGELFF,TGTGCCACTCAGGGGGATGGCACCGGGGAGCTGTTTTTT
NA,TRBJ1-5,NA,TRBV12-3/TRBV12-4,CASSLSTNQPQHF,TGTGCCAGCAGTTTGTCTACCAATCAGCCCCAGCATTTT
few,TRBJ2-3,TRBD2,TRBV6-4,CASRAGGDTDTQYF,TGTGCCAGCCGAGCGGGAGGTGACACAGATACGCAGTATTTT
NA,TRBJ2-1,NA,TRBV11-2,CASSFWDRNNEQFF,TGTGCCAGCAGCTTTTGGGACCGAAACAATGAGCAGTTCTTC
many,TRBJ2-3,TRBD1,TRBV28,CASSTTGGTDTQYF,TGTGCCAGCAGCACCACAGGGGGCACAGATACGCAGTATTTT
NA,TRBJ2-5,NA,TRBV7-3,CASSSQGGETQYF,TGTGCCAGCAGCTCACAGGGAGGAGAGACCCAGTACTTC
NA,TRBJ1-4,NA,TRBV20-1,CSASEGTIREKLFF,TGCAGTGCTAGTGAGGGGACAATCCGTGAAAAACTGTTTTTT
NA,TRBJ2-7,TRBD2,TRBV29-1,CSVDASGSLNEQYF,TGCAGCGTTGATGCTAGCGGGAGCCTTAACGAGCAGTACTTC
NA,TRBJ2-6,NA,TRBV7-7,CASSPERGVTGANVLTF,TGTGCTAGCAGCCCCGAGAGGGGGGTCACTGGGGCCAACGTCCTGACTTTC
NA,TRBJ2-7,NA,TRBV12-3/TRBV12-4,CASSLRFTYEQYF,TGTGCCAGCAGTTTAAGGTTCACCTACGAGCAGTACTTC
many,TRBJ1-2,TRBD1,TRBV4-3,CASSQDRTGPNYGYTF,TGCGCCAGCAGCCAAGACCGGACAGGGCCTAACTATGGCTACACCTTC
NA,TRBJ2-2,TRBD2,TRBV5-5,CASSLSSGRHTGELFF,TGTGCCAGCAGCTTGTCTAGCGGGAGACACACCGGGGAGCTGTTTTTT
few,TRBJ2-6,NA,TRBV28,CASSTAGANVLTF,TGTGCCAGCAGCACAGCTGGGGCCAACGTCCTGACTTTC
few,TRBJ2-5,NA,TRBV19,CASSTGETQYF,TGTGCCAGTAGTACCGGAGAGACCCAGTACTTC
few,TRBJ2-3,TRBD2,TRBV2,CASTLAGSSTDTQYF,TGTGCCAGCACGCTAGCGGGATCTAGCACAGATACGCAGTATTTT
many,TRBJ2-4,NA,TRBV15,CATSRDASEVAKNIQYF,TGTGCCACCAGCAGAGATGCCAGCGAAGTAGCCAAAAACATTCAGTACTTC
few,TRBJ2-5,TRBD1,TRBV10-2,CASVTGTEETQYF,TGCGCCAGTGTAACCGGGACAGAAGAGACCCAGTACTTC
few,TRBJ1-5,NA,TRBV7-2,CASSLAAGAGNQPQHF,TGTGCCAGCAGCTTAGCGGCCGGGGCAGGCAATCAGCCCCAGCATTTT
NA,TRBJ1-2,TRBD1,TRBV28,CASSPGTGVGYTF,TGTGCCAGCAGTCCTGGGACAGGGGTAGGCTACACCTTC
NA,TRBJ1-6,TRBD1,TRBV30,CAWNRLTGQRNSPLHF,TGTGCCTGGAATAGACTGACGGGACAGAGGAATTCACCCCTCCACTTT
few,TRBJ1-2,NA,TRBV5-1,CASSDGSYGYTF,TGCGCCAGTTCGGACGGATCCTATGGCTACACCTTC
NA,TRBJ1-3,NA,TRBV27,CASSFRPISAGVSGNTIYF,TGTGCCAGCAGTTTCCGGCCCATCTCCGCCGGGGTTTCTGGAAACACCATATATTTT
many,TRBJ2-7,TRBD1,TRBV20-1,CSARVDRGRYEQYF,TGCAGTGCTAGAGTGGACAGGGGGCGATACGAGCAGTACTTC
NA,TRBJ2-5,NA,TRBV7-8,CASSPRERAQYF,TGTGCCAGCAGCCCTCGGGAGCGGGCCCAGTACTTC
few,TRBJ1-4,NA,TRBV2,CASKLQGKKLFF,TGTGCCAGCAAATTACAGGGAAAAAAACTGTTTTTT
NA,TRBJ2-7,NA,TRBV20-1,CSAPTPLGSEQYF,TGCAGTGCCCCGACCCCGCTGGGGAGCGAGCAGTACTTC
few,TRBJ2-2,NA,TRBV6-5,CASSYRPTTGELFF,TGTGCCAGCAGTTATCGGCCCACCACCGGGGAGCTGTTTTTT
few,TRBJ2-3,NA,TRBV5-1,CASSLAATSSTDTQYF,TGCGCCAGCAGCTTGGCCGCGACTTCTAGCACAGATACGCAGTATTTT
NA,TRBJ1-1,NA,TRBV5-4,CASSLDAGHSEAFF,TGTGCCAGCAGCTTGGACGCGGGACACTCTGAAGCTTTCTTT
few,TRBJ2-2,NA,TRBV4-1,CASRLIGGAGELFF,TGCGCCAGCAGGTTAATCGGAGGTGCCGGGGAGCTGTTTTTT
few,TRBJ2-2,TRBD2,TRBV3-1,CASTKTSGNGELFF,TGTGCCAGCACCAAGACTAGCGGGAATGGGGAGCTGTTTTTT
NA,TRBJ1-5,TRBD1,TRBV7-3,CASSGDRQGALHF,TGTGCCAGCAGCGGAGACCGACAGGGGGCCCTGCATTTT
many,TRBJ2-7,NA,TRBV28,CASQQGSYEQYF,TGTGCCAGCCAACAGGGTTCCTACGAGCAGTACTTC
NA,TRBJ2-3,NA,TRBV12-3/TRBV12-4,CASSFIRAPADTQYF,TGTGCCAGCAGTTTCATCAGGGCGCCCGCAGATACGCAGTATTTT
few,TRBJ2-1,TRBD2,TRBV2,CASSALGTSGNNEQFF,TGTGCCAGCAGTGCATTAGGGACTAGCGGGAATAATGAGCAGTTCTTC
NA,TRBJ2-1,TRBD2,TRBV20-1,CSAPQASAGVYNEQFF,TGCAGTGCCCCCCAGGCGTCGGCGGGGGTATACAATGAGCAGTTCTTC
few,TRBJ2-3,NA,TRBV12-5,CASGFKITTDTQYF,TGTGCTAGTGGTTTCAAGATAACCACAGATACGCAGTATTTT
few,TRBJ2-1,NA,TRBV7-2,CASSFYNGEQFF,TGTGCCAGCAGCTTCTATAATGGGGAGCAGTTCTTC
few,TRBJ1-1,NA,TRBV5-1,CASSLRAENTEAFF,TGCGCCAGCAGCTTGCGGGCGGAGAACACTGAAGCTTTCTTT
many,TRBJ2-7,NA,TRBV4-3,CASSQGFGGEQYF,TGCGCCAGCAGCCAAGGATTCGGGGGTGAGCAGTACTTC
many,TRBJ2-7,TRBD2,TRBV7-9,CASSLATPVTSGLVVYEQYF,TGTGCCAGCAGCTTAGCTACCCCGGTGACTAGCGGTTTAGTTGTCTACGAGCAGTACTTC
few,TRBJ2-3,TRBD2,TRBV28,CASSSGTSGRATQYF,TGTGCCAGCAGTTCCGGGACTAGCGGGAGGGCGACGCAGTATTTT
NA,TRBJ2-4,NA,TRBV18,CASSPRGGGEITKNIQYF,TGTGCCAGCTCCCCCCGAGGGGGAGGGGAAATAACCAAAAACATTCAGTACTTC
few,TRBJ2-7,TRBD1,TRBV27,CASSWTGGTYEQYF,TGTGCCAGCAGCTGGACAGGGGGCACCTACGAGCAGTACTTC
NA,TRBJ2-5,TRBD2,TRBV6-2/TRBV6-3,CASSHSGTFGTQYF,TGTGCCAGCAGCCATAGCGGGACGTTTGGGACCCAGTACTTC